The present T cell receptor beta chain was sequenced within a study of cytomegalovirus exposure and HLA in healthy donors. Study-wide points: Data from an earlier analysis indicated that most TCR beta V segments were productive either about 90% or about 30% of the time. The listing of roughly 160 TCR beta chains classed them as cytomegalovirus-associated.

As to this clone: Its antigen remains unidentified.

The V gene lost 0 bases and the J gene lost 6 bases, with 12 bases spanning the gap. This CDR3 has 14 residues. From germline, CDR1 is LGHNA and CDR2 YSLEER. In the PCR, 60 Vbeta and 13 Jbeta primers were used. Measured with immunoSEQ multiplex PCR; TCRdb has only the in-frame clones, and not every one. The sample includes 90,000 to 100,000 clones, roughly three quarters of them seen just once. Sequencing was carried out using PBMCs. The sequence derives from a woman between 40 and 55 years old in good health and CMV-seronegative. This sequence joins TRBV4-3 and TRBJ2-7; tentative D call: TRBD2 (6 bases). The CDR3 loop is CASSQDMGGVEQYF. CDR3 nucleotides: TGCGCCAGCAGCCAAGATATGGGCGGGGTCGAGCAGTACTTC.